One sample yielded the 31 T cell receptor beta chains listed below, sequenced in a study of identical twins. One entry per CDR3 protein results from TCRdb running MiXCR on the 5' RACE reads. The sample consists of under 300,000 distinct CDR3 sequences, over 13% of them appearing once. Input material: memory (CD45RO+) T cells sorted from blood. The receptors come from a woman between 18 and 29 years old in good health.

The rearrangement uses TRBV7-3 and TRBJ1-1, with a weak D call TRBD1 (5 bases). CDR3 length: 14 amino acids. The V end was cut by 4 bases, the J end by 1 base, with 10 bases between. CDR1 SGHTA and CDR2 FQGTGA come from the germline V gene. CDR3 nucleotides: TGTGCCAGCAGCTCGGGGGGGACGAACACTGAAGCTTTCTTT. It encodes CASSSGGTNTEAFF.

In this sample, this clonotype turned up many times. The V gene is TRBV2, the J gene TRBJ2-5; possible D gene TRBD1, 6 bases. Germline CDR1 and CDR2: SNHLY and FYNNEI. The CDR3 is 12 residues long. V was pared by 9 bases and J by 0 bases, with 8 bases between. CDR3 protein: CARQGYQETQYF. The CDR3 nucleotides read TGTGCCAGACAGGGTTACCAAGAGACCCAGTACTTC.

This clonotype was observed a handful of times. The chain combines TRBV6-1 with TRBJ2-5; no definite D call. Trimming stripped 6 bases from V and 5 bases from J, with 19 bases between. The V gene's germline CDR1 is MNHNS and CDR2 SASEGT. The CDR3 runs to 15 residues. CDR3 sequence reads: CASRRAGLIGETQYF. In DNA, the CDR3 is TGTGCCAGCAGACGTGCCGGTCTAATAGGGGAGACCCAGTACTTC.

The genes are TRBV29-1 and TRBJ2-2; TRBD1 matches 9 bases. Trimming at V came to 4 bases and at J to 1 base, leaving 7 bases not matched to a gene. CDR1 and CDR2 from the germline V gene are SQVTM and ANQGSEA. The CDR3 length is 16 residues. The CDR3 is CSVGLGTGLNTGELFF. The CDR3 nucleotides are TGCAGCGTTGGTTTGGGGACAGGGTTGAACACCGGGGAGCTGTTTTTT.

This chain links TRBV5-1 with TRBJ2-7, with 11 bases aligning to TRBD2. CDR3 length: 15 residues. The germline gives CDR1 SGHRS, CDR2 YFSETQ. The ends lost 4 bases at V and 1 base at J; junction bases unmatched: 4. CDR3 amino acids: CASSASGGNSYEQYF. The CDR3 bases are TGCGCCAGCAGCGCTAGCGGGGGGAATTCCTACGAGCAGTACTTC.

The chain joins TRBV5-5 to TRBJ2-3; 11 bases match TRBD2. The germline V gene encodes CDR1 SGHKS and CDR2 YYEKEE (reference sequence). V was pared by 3 bases and J by 2 bases, with 5 bases of the junction left unmatched. The CDR3 has 16 amino acids. CDR3 in amino acids: CASSWPSGGTTDTQYF. The CDR3 bases are TGTGCCAGCAGCTGGCCTAGCGGGGGGACCACAGATACGCAGTATTTT.

The chain recombines TRBV11-2 with TRBJ2-7; a weak D match, TRBD2 (6 bases). Germline V lookup: CDR1 SGHAT, CDR2 FQNNGV. The V end lost 6 bases, the J end lost 4 bases, and 13 bases lay between the germline ends. CDR3 length: 13 residues. The CDR3 reads CASRHIGTYEQYF. The CDR3 DNA is TGTGCCAGCAGGCATATTGGGACTTACGAGCAGTACTTC.

The genes are TRBV7-2 and TRBJ2-1; 8 bases are shared with TRBD2. From germline, CDR1 is SGHTA and CDR2 FQGNSA. J gave up 5 bases and V 4 bases, and 4 bases lay outside the gene matches. This CDR3 contains 14 residues. The CDR3, as DNA: TGTGCCAGCAGCTGGACTAGCCCCCACAATGAGCAGTTCTTC. This codes for CASSWTSPHNEQFF.

This clonotype was detected ten times or more. The CDR3 is CASSLVPGQGRDEQYF. The CDR3, as DNA: TGTGCCAGCAGCTTAGTGCCGGGACAGGGGCGCGACGAGCAGTACTTC. V gene TRBV7-9 combines with J gene TRBJ2-7; 10 nucleotides agree with TRBD1. J was trimmed by 5 bases and V by 1 base; bases with no gene match: 8. The CDR3 loop spans 16 amino acids. CDR1 is SEHNR and CDR2 is FQNEAQ in the germline V gene (reference sequence). Using reference TRBV7-9 and TRBJ2-7 for the parts outside the CDR3, the full variable domain is DTGVSQNPRHKITKRGQNVTFRCDPISEHNRLYWYRQTLGQGPEFLTYFQNEAQLEKSRLLSDRFSAERPKGSFSTLEIQRTEQGDSAMYLCASSLVPGQGRDEQYFGPGTRLTVT.

The chain joins TRBV2 to TRBJ2-1; a possible D gene is TRBD2 (5 bases). The CDR3 length is 14 residues. CDR1 and CDR2 (germline): SNHLY, FYNNEI. Deletions cut 8 bases from V and 4 bases from J, with 15 bases between. Here the CDR3 DNA reads TGTGCCAGCTATCGAGGACTGGGGTACAATGAGCAGTTCTTC. Translation gives CASYRGLGYNEQFF.

This clonotype was observed a handful of times. J is TRBJ2-7 and V is TRBV7-9; TRBD1 matches 9 bases. The CDR3 has 16 amino acids. V dropped 2 bases and J dropped 2; count of bases not matched to a gene: 7. CDR1 and CDR2 (germline): SEHNR, FQNEAQ (reference sequence). The CDR3 spells CASSLSQGATTYEQYF. In nucleotides, the CDR3 is TGTGCCAGCAGCTTATCACAGGGGGCGACGACCTACGAGCAGTACTTC.

CDR3 bases: TGTGCCAGCAGCTCAGGGACAGGGAACTATGGCTACACCTTC. Amino acid sequence: CASSSGTGNYGYTF. V and J are TRBV7-9 and TRBJ1-2; 9 bases are shared with TRBD1. Germline CDR1 SEHNR, CDR2 FQNEAQ (reference sequence). This CDR3 spans 14 amino acids. V shed 4 bases and J 2 bases; nucleotides not matched to a gene: 2.

This clonotype occurred a few times. This chain connects TRBV12-3 or TRBV12-4 to TRBJ2-1, with D perhaps matching TRBD1 or TRBD2 (5 bases each). The CDR3 has 11 residues. Between the trimmed V and J ends, which lost 6 bases and 12 bases, there was a span of 12 bases. CDR3 nucleotide sequence: TGTGCCAGCAGCTCCGGGACCAGGCAGTTCTTC. This encodes CASSSGTRQFF.

This clonotype was counted between two and nine times. The chain links TRBV10-3 to TRBJ1-6; unclear D gene. Trimming shortened V by 3 bases and J by 7 bases, and 4 bases separated the two germline ends. CDR1 is ENHRY, CDR2 SYGVKD, per germline. The CDR3 consists of 12 residues. The chain's CDR3 is CAISESNSPLHF. The CDR3 DNA reads as TGTGCCATCAGTGAAAGCAATTCACCCCTCCACTTT.

This clonotype turned up a few times. This chain uses TRBV6-7 with TRBJ2-1, with 8 bases lining up with TRBD2. TRBV6-7 is treated as an ORF (open reading frame) with a function not yet certain. The V segment lost 8 bases and the J segment 7 bases; nucleotides outside the gene matches: 10. CDR3 length equals 14 residues. The CDR3 reads CASFWRGAGNEQFF. The CDR3 DNA is TGTGCCAGCTTTTGGCGGGGGGCAGGTAATGAGCAGTTCTTC.

This clonotype was seen more than once but under ten times. The J gene is TRBJ1-1, the V gene TRBV7-6, with D maybe TRBD1 (6 bases). The V end lost 5 bases, the J end lost 2 bases, and 18 bases lay between the germline ends. The CDR3 totals 16 residues. Germline-derived CDR1 and CDR2 are SGHVS and FNYEAQ. CDR3 bases: TGTGCCAGCAGCCTCGGGGGGGGACACCTAAACACTGAAGCTTTCTTT. Its protein is CASSLGGGHLNTEAFF.

This clonotype has more than one count but fewer than ten. V usage is TRBV6-1 and J usage is TRBJ1-2; the D gene is possibly TRBD1 (5 bases). This CDR3 is built from 14 residues. Looked up from germline, CDR1 is MNHNS and CDR2 is SASEGT. The ends were cut back, 1 base at V and 5 bases at J, with 11 bases in the middle. For the CDR3, the DNA is TGTGCCAGCAGTGAAGGCGGGACTTTGTATGGCTACACCTTC. This encodes CASSEGGTLYGYTF.

This rearrangement joins TRBV4-2 to TRBJ2-1; tentatively, D is TRBD1 or TRBD2 (5 bases each). V was cut by 0 bases and J by 7 bases, with 7 bases left in between. Germline V gives CDR1 LGHNA, CDR2 YNFKEQ. There are 13 residues in the CDR3. The CDR3 DNA sequence: TGTGCCAGCAGCCAAGAAGAGGGGAATGAGCAGTTCTTC. It codes for CASSQEEGNEQFF.

This clonotype turned up a few times. The CDR3 DNA sequence: TGCAGTGCTAGGCGAGCCTATAATTCACCCCTCCACTTT. It yields the protein CSARRAYNSPLHF. The V call is TRBV20-1, the J call TRBJ1-6; no reliable D call. The germline V gene encodes CDR1 DFQATT and CDR2 SNEGSKA (reference sequence). This CDR3 region has 13 residues. The V and J ends lost 3 bases and 2 bases respectively, with 5 bases between them.

This clonotype occurred a few times. The rearrangement links TRBV11-2 to TRBJ2-7; tentatively, D is TRBD1 or TRBD2 (6 bases each). The CDR3 sequence is 14 residues long. Germline V lookup: CDR1 SGHAT, CDR2 FQNNGV. Trimming pared 6 bases from V and 6 bases from J, leaving 18 bases between. CDR3 region: CASSPGRGLSEQYF. CDR3 coding DNA: TGTGCCAGCAGTCCTGGCAGGGGACTCTCCGAGCAGTACTTC. Full variable domain (rest looked up from reference TRBV11-2 and TRBJ2-7): EAGVAQSPRYKIIEKRQSVAFWCNPISGHATLYWYQQILGQGPKLLIQFQNNGVVDDSQLPKDRFSAERLKGVDSTLKIQPAKLEDSAVYLCASSPGRGLSEQYFGPGTRLTVT.

This clonotype was seen a handful of times. The CDR3 nucleotides read TGTGCCATCAGTGAGTCGAGAGACACGGGACTAGCGGAGACAGATACGCAGTATTTT. The encoded protein is CAISESRDTGLAETDTQYF. The chain employs TRBV10-3 and TRBJ2-3; 11 bases align to TRBD2. The germline V gene encodes CDR1 ENHRY and CDR2 SYGVKD. The CDR3 is 19 amino acids. V was pared by 0 bases and J by 3 bases, with 11 bases of the junction left unmatched.

This clonotype was seen only a few times. The chain joins TRBV12-3 or TRBV12-4 to TRBJ1-5, with D tentatively TRBD1 (5 bases). V was cut by 6 bases and J by 4 bases, with 7 bases left in between. This CDR3 comprises 12 residues. CDR3 sequence: CASREGNQPQHF. The CDR3 coding sequence is TGTGCCAGCAGAGAGGGGAATCAGCCCCAGCATTTT.

This clonotype was seen a few times. The gene calls are TRBV5-1 and TRBJ2-7; D might be TRBD2 (5 bases). V lost 3 bases to trimming and J lost 6 bases, with 16 bases between them. This CDR3 spans 14 amino acids. Germline CDR1 and CDR2: SGHRS and YFSETQ. CDR3 in DNA: TGCGCCAGCAGCTCGGGAAGAGGGTATGGCGAGCAGTACTTC. Translated, it gives CASSSGRGYGEQYF.

This clonotype was observed a handful of times. V gene TRBV11-2 combines with J gene TRBJ2-5, with unresolved D. Germline V gene sequence: CDR1 SGHAT, CDR2 FQNNGV. The CDR3 totals 14 residues. Trimming left V 1 base short and J 0 bases short, with 6 bases between. CDR3 sequence: CASSLALYQETQYF. The CDR3 DNA follows: TGTGCCAGCAGCTTAGCCCTGTACCAAGAGACCCAGTACTTC.

A few counts support this clonotype. The chain carries TRBV5-1 and TRBJ2-7; either TRBD1 or TRBD2 may supply D (5 bases each). CDR1 is SGHRS, CDR2 YFSETQ, per germline. This CDR3 comprises 15 residues. Trimming left V 0 bases short and J 0 bases short, with 10 bases between. CDR3 protein: CASSLAGQTSYEQYF. CDR3 DNA: TGCGCCAGCAGCTTGGCGGGGCAGACCTCCTACGAGCAGTACTTC.

The chain combines TRBV14 with TRBJ1-3, with D unresolved. V was clipped by 1 base and J by 2 bases, with 3 bases between them. This CDR3 region has 13 residues. CDR1 is SGHDN, CDR2 FVKESK, per germline. The DNA of the CDR3 is TGTGCCAGCAGCCAAGGGCCTGGAAACACCATATATTTT. This translates into CASSQGPGNTIYF.

This clonotype has a count of ten or more. The chain employs TRBV7-2 and TRBJ2-7; D is perhaps TRBD2 (6 bases). Trimming left V 4 bases short and J 3 bases short, with 10 bases between. CDR1 SGHTA and CDR2 FQGNSA come from the germline V gene. The CDR3 is 13 residues long. CDR3 in amino acids: CASSSISGYEQYF. The CDR3 DNA sequence: TGTGCCAGCAGCTCGATTAGCGGCTACGAGCAGTACTTC.

This sequence joins TRBV20-1 and TRBJ2-3; perhaps TRBD1 as D (5 bases). Germline assignment: CDR1 DFQATT and CDR2 SNEGSKA (reference sequence). Trimming cost V 6 bases and J 1 base, with 14 bases left between them. CDR3 length: 14 residues. In DNA, the CDR3 is TGCAGTGCCAGGGTCGACACACGCACAGATACGCAGTATTTT. Translating gives CSARVDTRTDTQYF.

The chain joins TRBV7-2 to TRBJ2-2, with 8 bases fitting TRBD1. The CDR3 loop spans 14 amino acids. Germline CDR1 and CDR2: SGHTA and FQGNSA. V shed 8 bases, J shed 6 bases, and the junction held 8 bases outside the gene matches. The CDR3 spells CASQDRVSSGELFF. The CDR3 nucleotides are TGTGCCAGCCAGGACAGGGTGTCGTCCGGGGAGCTGTTTTTT.

This chain links TRBV6-1 with TRBJ1-5, with D unclear. V gave up 6 bases and J gave up 0 bases, with 12 bases separating them. The CDR3 is made up of 15 amino acids. The V gene's germline CDR1 is MNHNS and CDR2 SASEGT. CDR3 amino acids: CASRISLNSNQPQHF. CDR3 in DNA: TGTGCCAGCAGAATCAGCCTTAATAGCAATCAGCCCCAGCATTTT.

The chain combines TRBV7-2 with TRBJ2-2, with D perhaps matching TRBD2 (6 bases). The length of the CDR3 is 16 residues. V lost 3 bases, J lost 3 bases, and 14 bases lay in between. CDR1 SGHTA and CDR2 FQGNSA come from the germline V gene. The CDR3 DNA reads TGTGCCAGCAGCTTGACTAGGTGGTCGGACACCGGGGAGCTGTTTTTT. It translates to CASSLTRWSDTGELFF.